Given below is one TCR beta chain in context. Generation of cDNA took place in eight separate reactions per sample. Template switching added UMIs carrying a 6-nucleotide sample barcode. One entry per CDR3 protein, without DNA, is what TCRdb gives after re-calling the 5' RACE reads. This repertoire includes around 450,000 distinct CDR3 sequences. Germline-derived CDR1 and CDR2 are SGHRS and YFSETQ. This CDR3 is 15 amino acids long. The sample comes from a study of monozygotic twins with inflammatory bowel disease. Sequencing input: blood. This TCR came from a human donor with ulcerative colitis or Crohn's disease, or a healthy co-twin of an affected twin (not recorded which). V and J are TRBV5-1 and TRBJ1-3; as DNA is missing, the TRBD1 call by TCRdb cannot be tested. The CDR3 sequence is CASSSTGGLGNTIYF.